These T cell receptor beta chains were read from a single sample in a study of beta chain features in type 1 diabetes. Sequencing used immunoSEQ multiplex PCR; TCRdb keeps in-frame clones, though not all of them. The sample yields hundreds of thousands of clones, about 15% seen once. Sequenced input: naive CD4+ T cells from blood. These receptor sequences come from a man between 18 and 29 years old with type 1 diabetes. CDR3s include the opening cysteine and the closing phenylalanine or tryptophan. Fields, in order: clone size, CDR3 length, J gene, D gene, V gene, CDR3 DNA, CDR3 protein. D genes are given only for firm matches. Clone size is given for some rows only: seen once, a few or many times, or a class if the clone is expanded.

few 15 TRBJ2-1 TRBD1 TRBV9 TGTGCCAGCAGCATGGGACAGGGGCCCATGGGTGAGCAGTTCTTC CASSMGQGPMGEQFF
few 13 TRBJ2-7 NA TRBV5-1 TGCGCCAGCAGCTTATACGGGGTTAGAGAGCAGTACTTC CASSLYGVREQYF
few 15 TRBJ2-5 TRBD2 TRBV7-9 TGTGCCAGCAGCCAGAGCGGGGGCCTTAAGTCGACCCAGTACTTC CASSQSGGLKSTQYF
NA 14 TRBJ2-1 TRBD2 TRBV12-5 TGTGCTAGTGGTTTAGCGGGGGGGTTAGGGGAGCAGTTCTTC CASGLAGGLGEQFF
NA 12 TRBJ2-7 NA TRBV5-4 TGTGCCAGCAGCGTGGCAGGGATCGAGCAGTACTTC CASSVAGIEQYF
few 15 TRBJ2-2 NA TRBV9 TGTGCCAGCAGCGTAGCTACGACTCGCACCGGGGAGCTGTTTTTT CASSVATTRTGELFF
NA 16 TRBJ2-3 TRBD2 TRBV9 TGTGCCAGCAGCGTAGAGGGGGTAGCGGGGACAGATACGCAGTATTTT CASSVEGVAGTDTQYF
NA 17 TRBJ2-3 NA TRBV5-1 TGCGCCAGCAGCTTGGAAGTCGGCAGGGTGAGGACAGATACGCAGTATTTT CASSLEVGRVRTDTQYF
few 17 TRBJ1-6 NA TRBV4-3 TGCGCCAGCAGCCAAGGAGTTTCCAGGACAACTAATTCACCCCTCCACTTT CASSQGVSRTTNSPLHF
NA 15 TRBJ1-1 NA TRBV5-5 TGTGCCAGCAGCTCGGACCGGACACAATACCCTGAAGCTTTCTTT CASSSDRTQYPEAFF
few 13 TRBJ2-5 TRBD1 TRBV6-1 TGTGCCAGCAGGGACAGGGGGCAAGAGACCCAGTACTTC CASRDRGQETQYF
few 13 TRBJ2-5 TRBD1 TRBV19 TGTGCCAGTAGCATGGACAGGCAAGAGACCCAGTACTTC CASSMDRQETQYF
few 12 TRBJ1-5 NA TRBV30 TGTGCCTGGAGTGTCGGAGATCAGCCCCAGCATTTT CAWSVGDQPQHF
NA 14 TRBJ2-3 NA TRBV29-1 TGCAGCGTTGGTCCGTCGGGGAGCACAGATACGCAGTATTTT CSVGPSGSTDTQYF
few 14 TRBJ1-1 NA TRBV2 TGTGCCAGCCTAATCGTAACAGGGAGTACTGAAGCTTTCTTT CASLIVTGSTEAFF
few 13 TRBJ1-1 NA TRBV30 TGTGCCTGGGAAGACAGAAAGAACACTGAAGCTTTCTTT CAWEDRKNTEAFF
NA 15 TRBJ2-1 NA TRBV27 TGTGCCAGCAGTATAGGACTACGGAGGGACTATGAGCAGTTCTTC CASSIGLRRDYEQFF
once 13 TRBJ2-7 NA TRBV5-1 TGCGCCAGCAGCTTGGCTCCAGATTACGAGCAGTACTTC CASSLAPDYEQYF
NA 12 TRBJ2-1 NA TRBV2 TGTGCCAGCAGTGACAGTTGGGGCCCCACCTTCTTC CASSDSWGPTFF
few 15 TRBJ2-7 TRBD2 TRBV5-6 TGTGCCAGCAGTCGTCGGGAGGTAAGGAACCACGAGCAGTACTTC CASSRREVRNHEQYF
few 15 TRBJ1-1 NA TRBV15 TGTGCCACCAGCAGAGATCCGGGGGGCTGGACTGAAGCTTTCTTT CATSRDPGGWTEAFF
NA 13 TRBJ2-5 TRBD1 TRBV6-1 TGTGCCAGCATCGGACAGGGAAAAGAGACCCAGTACTTC CASIGQGKETQYF
few 18 TRBJ2-2 NA TRBV27 TGTGCCAGCAGTCGAAACATATTAGGGACAAAAGGGACCGGGGAGCTGTTTTTT CASSRNILGTKGTGELFF
few 14 TRBJ2-1 TRBD1 TRBV30 TGTGCCTGGAGCTGGGGACAGGAATACAATGAGCAGTTCTTC CAWSWGQEYNEQFF
NA 16 TRBJ1-2 TRBD1 TRBV4-3 TGCGCCAGCAGCCAAGACTCGCGGACAGGGAACTATGGCTACACCTTC CASSQDSRTGNYGYTF
NA 13 TRBJ1-2 NA TRBV27 TGTGCCAGCAGCTTGATTGGGGGCGATGGCTACACCTTC CASSLIGGDGYTF
NA 16 TRBJ2-7 TRBD2 TRBV5-4 TGTGCCAGCAGCTTAGCTACTAGCGGGAGGTATGGCGAGCAGTACTTC CASSLATSGRYGEQYF
few 17 TRBJ2-1 NA TRBV5-1 TGCGCCAGCAGCCTCCGGACAGCCTTTCGCCCATACAATGAGCAGTTCTTC CASSLRTAFRPYNEQFF
few 11 TRBJ2-1 NA TRBV6-5 TGTGCCAGCAGTTACCGGTCTAAGCAGTTCTTC CASSYRSKQFF
NA 15 TRBJ2-1 NA TRBV18 TGTGCCAGCTCGCCGCGTACAGGTTCTAACAATGAGCAGTTCTTC CASSPRTGSNNEQFF
few 14 TRBJ1-4 NA TRBV23-1 TGCGCCAGCAGTCCGGGACAAAACAATGAAAAACTGTTTTTT CASSPGQNNEKLFF
few 14 TRBJ1-2 NA TRBV28 TGTGCCAGCAGTTTAGTTGGGGGGGGCACTGGCTACACCTTC CASSLVGGGTGYTF
NA 15 TRBJ2-6 NA TRBV6-5 TGTGCCAGCAGAGTCACAGAGTCTGGGGCCAACGTCCTGACTTTC CASRVTESGANVLTF
few 14 TRBJ1-1 NA TRBV18 TGTGCCAGCTCACCATACAGGGATGACACTGAAGCTTTCTTT CASSPYRDDTEAFF
few 17 TRBJ1-5 NA TRBV4-1 TGCGCCAGCAGCCAAGATTCGAGTTCCGGTCCTGATCAGCCCCAGCATTTT CASSQDSSSGPDQPQHF
few 13 TRBJ2-5 NA TRBV6-5 TGTGCCAGCAGCCGACAGCAACAAGAGACCCAGTACTTC CASSRQQQETQYF
few 14 TRBJ1-1 NA TRBV6-5 TGTGCCAGCAGTTACCGGGGAGGGAACACTGAAGCTTTCTTT CASSYRGGNTEAFF